This T cell receptor (beta chain) came from a study of identical twins. A universal primer site arose from template switching, and cDNA bore unique molecular identifiers. A single record per CDR3 protein comes from TCRdb applying MiXCR to the 5' RACE reads. The data contain approximately 210,000 distinct CDR3 sequences, 6.5% of them singletons. Overall study results and limits: Donors were not followed over many years; analysis was cross-sectional.

This clonotype was recorded many times. Antigen specificity is unknown. The sample also formed part of further work on T cells expressing NK-cell markers. That source notes: Whether expanded NKG2C-expressing T cell clones recognize HCMV is unknown.

The material sequenced was CD8+ T cells sorted from blood. The clonotype was recovered from a woman younger than 30 in good health.

This CDR3 reads CASSPQLSGRSNEQFF. As DNA, the CDR3 is TGTGCCAGCAGCCCGCAATTAAGCGGGAGGTCGAATGAGCAGTTCTTC. The rearrangement joins TRBV7-9 to TRBJ2-1; 9 bases fit TRBD2. V shed 5 bases, J shed 7 bases, and the junction held 12 bases outside the gene matches. This CDR3 has 16 residues. Per the germline V gene, CDR1 is SEHNR and CDR2 is FQNEAQ (reference sequence). Supplemented by reference TRBV7-9 and TRBJ2-1, the full variable domain reads DTGVSQNPRHKITKRGQNVTFRCDPISEHNRLYWYRQTLGQGPEFLTYFQNEAQLEKSRLLSDRFSAERPKGSFSTLEIQRTEQGDSAMYLCASSPQLSGRSNEQFFGPGTRLTVL.